This TCR beta chain comes out of a study of blood T cell repertoires in COVID-19. About the study: Acute and convalescent COVID-19 specimens originated in the United States, Italy and Spain. From T cells, B-cell-depleted T cells, or PBMCs came the material, which was cDNA or gDNA.

Profiled with immunoSEQ multiplex PCR; TCRdb holds only in-frame clones, not every one. The sample records a few hundred thousand clones, 70% to 90% being singletons. The count of this clone is one. V was pared by 6 bases and J by 6 bases, with 15 bases between. Germline CDR1 is MNHEY and CDR2 is SMNVEV (reference sequence). The CDR3 has 14 amino acids. The V gene is TRBV27, the J gene TRBJ2-1, with D perhaps matching TRBD2 (6 bases). The source is an elderly man with acute or convalescent COVID-19. The sequencing sample was made of peripheral blood. The CDR3, as DNA: TGTGCCAGCAGCCCCCTACGGAGGGCCAATGAGCAGTTCTTC. This codes for CASSPLRRANEQFF.